Listed below are T cell receptor beta chains from one sample, sequenced in a study of T cells in Graves' hyperthyroidism and ophthalmopathy. TCRdb analysed the multiplex PCR reads with MiXCR anew, one entry per CDR3 protein. Of 96,000 or so distinct CDR3 sequences detected, over 50% appear once; the ten largest clones hold 27%. The specimen sequenced was blood. These receptors originate from a woman aged 40 to 49 with Graves' hyperthyroidism. The CDR3 runs from the conserved cysteine through the conserved F or W. The order of the fields is J gene, D gene, clone size, V gene, CDR3 DNA, CDR3 protein. The D gene is left open where the match is weak. Size is stated for part of the rows, as once, few or many counts, or as a class when the clone is expanded.

>TRBJ2-3|.|.|TRBV7-2
TGTGCCACCCGGCGGGGCCCCACAGATACGCAGTATTTT
CATRRGPTDTQYF
>TRBJ1-4|.|.|TRBV10-3
TGTGCCATCAGTGAGTCCATTATATTTGGACAGTCGAATGAAAAACTGTTTTTT
CAISESIIFGQSNEKLFF
>TRBJ1-5|TRBD1|.|TRBV5-1
TGCGCCAGCGGTCAGGGGGGGATCTACGAGCATTTT
CASGQGGIYEHF
>TRBJ2-6|.|.|TRBV10-3
TGTGCCATCAGTGAGGGGGGCTCTGGGGCCAACGTCCTGACTTTC
CAISEGGSGANVLTF
>TRBJ1-1|.|many|TRBV5-1
TGCGCCAGCAGCTTGGGCCTGGTGGACACTGAAGCTTTCTTT
CASSLGLVDTEAFF
>TRBJ1-1|.|.|TRBV7-2
TGTGCCAGCAGCGCCGGGGCGGTGAACACTGAAGCTTTCTTC
CASSAGAVNTEAFF
>TRBJ1-2|.|few|TRBV10-3
TGTGCCATCAGTGGCATCGGCTACTATGGCTACACCTTC
CAISGIGYYGYTF
>TRBJ2-7|TRBD2|once|TRBV7-3
TGTGCCAGCAGCTTAATGGCGGGAGCCAGGAAGCAGTACTTC
CASSLMAGARKQYF
>TRBJ2-5|TRBD2|.|TRBV7-8
TGTGCCAGCAGCCCGACTAGCGGCGCCACAGGGGAGACCCAGTACTTC
CASSPTSGATGETQYF
>TRBJ2-7|TRBD2|many|TRBV20-1
TGCAGTGCACGGGGGGGTGTTGGGGGCTACGAGCAGTACTTC
CSARGGVGGYEQYF
>TRBJ1-6|.|many|TRBV2
TGTGCCAGCAGTGTTGGCAGGAATTCACCCCTCCACTTT
CASSVGRNSPLHF
>TRBJ2-5|TRBD1|.|TRBV2
TGTGCCAGCAGTGATGGGTTGGGACAGGGGGCCCCGGGGACCCAGTACTTC
CASSDGLGQGAPGTQYF
>TRBJ1-2|TRBD1|many|TRBV24-1
TGTGCCACCAGTGCCGGAGACAGGGGGCGCCGTGGCTACACCTTC
CATSAGDRGRRGYTF
>TRBJ1-2|TRBD1|.|TRBV10-3
TGTGCCATCAGTCCTGGCGGGGACAGGGAGCACTATGGCTACACCTTC
CAISPGGDREHYGYTF
>TRBJ1-2|.|.|TRBV28
TGTGCCAGCAGTTACCTGGGGGACGGGGGATTTTCGAATGGCTACACCTTC
CASSYLGDGGFSNGYTF
>TRBJ1-1|.|once|TRBV7-9
TGTGCCAGCAGCTTAGCAGGAGTCAGGGTGGCTTTCTTT
CASSLAGVRVAFF
>TRBJ1-2|.|once|TRBV20-1
TGCAGTGCTAGCGGAGTAGCGAACTATGGCTACACCTTC
CSASGVANYGYTF
>TRBJ2-6|TRBD1|many|TRBV15
TGTGCCACCAGCAGTGTCGGACAGGGAAACTCTGGGGCCAACGTCCTGACTTTC
CATSSVGQGNSGANVLTF
>TRBJ2-3|.|many|TRBV12-5
TGTGCTAGTTGCGGGACGACAGATACGCAGTATTTT
CASCGTTDTQYF
>TRBJ1-1|.|.|TRBV20-1
TGCAGTGCCTCAGTGAACACTGAAGCTTTCTTT
CSASVNTEAFF
>TRBJ1-2|.|.|TRBV29-1
TGCAGCGTCGCTAGCGCGTCCTACACCTTC
CSVASASYTF
>TRBJ2-7|.|.|TRBV29-1
TGCAGCGCAGAAAGGGACGGAATACCCTACGAGCAGTACTTC
CSAERDGIPYEQYF
>TRBJ2-7|TRBD2|.|TRBV20-1
TGCAGCGCCGCCGGACTAGCGGGAGTTTCCGAGCAGTACTTC
CSAAGLAGVSEQYF
>TRBJ1-4|.|.|TRBV29-1
TGCAGCGTTGGAGGGGGGTTTCGTGAAAAACTGTTTTTT
CSVGGGFREKLFF
>TRBJ1-6|.|.|TRBV7-9
TGTGCCAGCAGACTCGGGGTCAGCAATTCACCCCTCCACTTT
CASRLGVSNSPLHF
>TRBJ1-1|.|many|TRBV4-1
TGCGCCAGCAGCCAAGTCTCCTGGGGCAGTGAAGCTTTCTTT
CASSQVSWGSEAFF
>TRBJ2-2|.|many|TRBV7-2
TGTGCCAGCAGCCAGGCTATAACGACCGGGGAGCTGTTTTTT
CASSQAITTGELFF
>TRBJ2-7|.|.|TRBV12-3/TRBV12-4
TGTGCCAGCAGTTTAGCGGGGACCCTTCGGGAGCAGTACTTC
CASSLAGTLREQYF
>TRBJ1-2|.|.|TRBV20-1
TGCGGTGCCGTGCTTAGTGGAGGACGGAGTACGACATATGGCTACACCTTC
CGAVLSGGRSTTYGYTF
>TRBJ2-5|.|few|TRBV20-1
TGCAGTGCCAGGACTGGAGAAGAGACCCAGTACTTC
CSARTGEETQYF
>TRBJ1-1|TRBD1|once|TRBV7-2
TGTGCCAGCAGCTTATATTGGGGACAGGGGGGCACTGAAGCTTTCTTT
CASSLYWGQGGTEAFF
>TRBJ2-5|TRBD2|.|TRBV7-8
TGTGCCAGCAGCTTAGACCTAGCGGGTTGGGGGACCCAGTACTTC
CASSLDLAGWGTQYF
>TRBJ2-6|.|once|TRBV10-1
TGCGCCAGCAGTGAGTCCGGGGGACGTGGGGCCAACGTCCTGACTTTC
CASSESGGRGANVLTF
>TRBJ2-1|.|.|TRBV7-2
TGTGCCAGCAGCTTAGACGGTTACAATGAGCAGTTCTTC
CASSLDGYNEQFF
>TRBJ1-5|.|many|TRBV28
TGTGCCAGCAGTTTAACTTATAGCAATCAGCCCCAGCATTTT
CASSLTYSNQPQHF
>TRBJ2-3|TRBD2|.|TRBV7-8
TGTGCCAGCAGCTTAGGGGCGGGAGAAGATACGCAGTATTTT
CASSLGAGEDTQYF
>TRBJ1-5|.|.|TRBV2
TGTGCCAGCAGTGCCTTTATGGGGGGGCCAGGTCAGCCCCAGCATTTT
CASSAFMGGPGQPQHF
>TRBJ1-2|.|.|TRBV10-3
TGTGCCATCAGGGGGGAAGGGCGGCACGGAGGCTACACCTTC
CAIRGEGRHGGYTF
>TRBJ2-7|.|once|TRBV20-1
TGCAGTGCCGCCAGGGACTTCGGGGAGCAGTACTTC
CSAARDFGEQYF
>TRBJ2-7|.|.|TRBV4-1
TGCGCCAGCCATTCCAGAGGGGACGAGCAGTACTTC
CASHSRGDEQYF
>TRBJ1-2|.|once|TRBV15
TGTGCCACCAGCAGAGATGCCAGGGACATGAACTATGGCTACACCTTC
CATSRDARDMNYGYTF
>TRBJ2-6|.|.|TRBV29-1
TGCAGCATACAAGGGACTGGGGCCAACGTCCTGACTTTC
CSIQGTGANVLTF
>TRBJ2-5|TRBD1|.|TRBV29-1
TGCAGCGGACAGGGATTTAGGACCCAGTACTTC
CSGQGFRTQYF
>TRBJ1-2|TRBD1|many|TRBV14
TGTGCCAGCAGCCATTCCGGGACAGGCTTTACTAACTATGGCTACACCTTC
CASSHSGTGFTNYGYTF
>TRBJ2-3|.|many|TRBV5-1
TGCGCCAGCAGCTTGAGCGGGACATCAGATACGCAGTATTTT
CASSLSGTSDTQYF
>TRBJ1-6|TRBD1|many|TRBV20-1
TGCAGTGCTAGCCCGGGACAGGGCAATTCACCCCTCCACTTT
CSASPGQGNSPLHF
>TRBJ2-5|.|.|TRBV7-9
TGTGCCAGCAGCCTTGGGGCCTCTCTGGGGGTCCAAGAGACCCAGTACTTC
CASSLGASLGVQETQYF
>TRBJ1-6|.|.|TRBV7-3
TGTGCCAGCAGCAAGGCGGGGGGCCTCCACTTT
CASSKAGGLHF
>TRBJ2-2|TRBD2|.|TRBV5-4
TGTGCCAGCAGCTTGACTAGCGGGAGTACCGGGGAGCTGTTTTTT
CASSLTSGSTGELFF